These 11 T cell receptor beta chains were all obtained from the same sample, sequenced in a study of shared clonotypes between healthy human individuals. TCRdb's copy holds only in-frame clones and misses some; the assay was immunoSEQ multiplex PCR. In the table there are about 2.1 million clones, just over 90% of which are singletons. Naive CD8 cells lacked CD45RO and underwent positive selection for CCR7, leaving out terminally differentiated effector memory CD45RA+ cells. Specimen: naive CD8+ T cells from PBMCs. These receptors all stem from a man between 18 and 29 years old in good health. Some clones in this sample may be carry-over from other donors' samples.

CDR3 sequence reads: CAISSEAAQETQYF. The CDR3 DNA reads TGTGCCATCAGCTCCGAGGCGGCCCAAGAGACCCAGTACTTC. V and J are TRBV10-3 and TRBJ2-5; no reliable D call. The V and J ends lost 6 bases and 1 base respectively, with 12 bases between them. CDR3 length equals 14 residues. Germline CDR1 reads ENHRY; CDR2 reads SYGVKD.

This clone occurred a few times. J is TRBJ1-1 and V is TRBV7-9, with TRBD1 identical over 7 bases. V shed 4 bases, J shed 0 bases, and the junction held 5 bases outside the gene matches. The length of the CDR3 is 15 residues. The germline V gene encodes CDR1 SEHNR and CDR2 FQNEAQ (reference sequence). Written as DNA, the CDR3 is TGTGCCAGCAGCTCACGGGACAGTCTGAACACTGAAGCTTTCTTT. This translates into CASSSRDSLNTEAFF. Based on the CDR3 plus reference TRBV7-9 and TRBJ1-1, the full variable domain is DTGVSQNPRHKITKRGQNVTFRCDPISEHNRLYWYRQTLGQGPEFLTYFQNEAQLEKSRLLSDRFSAERPKGSFSTLEIQRTEQGDSAMYLCASSSRDSLNTEAFFGQGTRLTVV.

V and J are TRBV21-1 and TRBJ2-7. TRBV21-1 is marked as a pseudogene. The CDR3 length is 16 residues. The CDR3 nucleotides are TGTGCCAGCAGCAAGTCACCAGGACGGCTTTCCTACGAGCAGTACTTC. This translates into CASSKSPGRLSYEQYF.

The gene calls are TRBV7-2 and TRBJ2-5; tentatively, D is TRBD2 (5 bases). Trimming took off 1 base at V and 3 bases at J, with 15 bases between the two ends. Germline V gene lookup returns CDR1 SGHTA and CDR2 FQGNSA. This CDR3 has 16 amino acids. The CDR3 DNA is TGTGCCAGCAGCTTAGGGGCCCGAAACGGGGAAGAGACCCAGTACTTC. This translates into CASSLGARNGEETQYF.

The chain employs TRBV5-8 and TRBJ1-1; D call uncertain. From germline, CDR1 is SGHTS and CDR2 YDEGEE. The CDR3 totals 12 residues. CDR3 bases: TGTTCCCATGGGAGGGTAGACACTGAAGCTTTCTTT. This translates into CSHGRVDTEAFF.

Here the CDR3 reads CASSLSTGEVYNEQFF. The DNA for the CDR3 is TGTGCCAGCAGTTTATCGACAGGGGAGGTCTACAATGAGCAGTTCTTC. The J gene is TRBJ2-1, the V gene TRBV27, with 8 bases aligning to TRBD1. The V gene end was trimmed by 0 bases and the J gene end by 3 bases; junction bases not matched to a gene: 4. CDR1 and CDR2 (germline): MNHEY, SMNVEV (reference sequence). The CDR3 contains 16 residues.

CDR3 sequence: CASSWDSSMNTEAFF. The DNA of the CDR3 is TGCGCCAGCAGCTGGGACAGTTCCATGAACACTGAAGCTTTCTTT. The chain couples TRBV5-1 to TRBJ1-1, with 7 bases aligning to TRBD1. Germline CDR1 reads SGHRS; CDR2 reads YFSETQ. With V trimmed by 3 bases and J by 0 bases, 5 bases remained unmatched. The CDR3 is 15 residues long.

The genes are TRBV7-9 and TRBJ2-7, with D perhaps matching TRBD1 (6 bases). Germline V gene lookup returns CDR1 SEHNR and CDR2 FQNEAQ (reference sequence). V lost 0 bases to trimming and J lost 3 bases, with 12 bases between them. The CDR3 extends over 15 amino acids. CDR3 sequence: CASSLAVGQYYEQYF. The CDR3, as DNA: TGTGCCAGCAGCTTAGCGGTCGGACAGTACTACGAGCAGTACTTC.

The V and J genes are TRBV29-1 and TRBJ2-5; D perhaps matches TRBD2 (7 bases). CDR3 length: 14 residues. Trimming took off 4 bases at V and 4 bases at J, with 16 bases between the two ends. Germline loops: CDR1 SQVTM, CDR2 ANQGSEA. The CDR3 region is CSVVVGGRGETQYF. In nucleotides, the CDR3 is TGCAGCGTTGTGGTCGGGGGGCGAGGAGAGACCCAGTACTTC.

The chain couples TRBV11-2 to TRBJ2-5, with D uncertain. CDR3 length: 15 amino acids. The ends were cut back, 1 base at V and 1 base at J, with 10 bases in the middle. CDR1 is SGHAT and CDR2 is FQNNGV in the germline V gene. CDR3: CASSLAGRIQETQYF. In DNA, the CDR3 is TGTGCCAGCAGCTTAGCCGGTCGGATCCAAGAGACCCAGTACTTC.

This chain uses TRBV5-6 with TRBJ2-3; 9 bases align to TRBD1. Germline V lookup: CDR1 SGHDT, CDR2 YYEEEE. The V gene end was trimmed by 4 bases and the J gene end by 0 bases; junction bases not matched to a gene: 6. This CDR3 spans 16 amino acids. CDR3 DNA: TGTGCCAGCAGCGTACTGACAGGGGGTAGCACAGATACGCAGTATTTT. It specifies CASSVLTGGSTDTQYF.